A single sample is the source of the 10 T cell receptor beta chains below, sequenced in a study of cytomegalovirus exposure and HLA in healthy donors. PCR employed 60 Vbeta and 13 Jbeta primers. Generated by immunoSEQ multiplex PCR, the TCRdb table keeps only in-frame clones and is missing some. The listing records some 140,000 clones. What was sequenced was PBMCs. These receptors were obtained from an older woman in good health and CMV-seronegative.

This chain uses TRBV19 with TRBJ1-2; 12 positions match TRBD1. J gave up 3 bases and V 6 bases, and 5 bases lay outside the gene matches. The CDR3 loop spans 15 amino acids. Germline V gene sequence: CDR1 LNHDA, CDR2 SQIVND (reference sequence). The CDR3 spells CASRTGQGADYGYTF. The CDR3 DNA reads TGTGCCAGTAGGACGGGACAGGGGGCCGACTATGGCTACACCTTC.

V usage is TRBV18 and J usage is TRBJ2-5; D ambiguous. The length of the CDR3 is 14 residues. The germline V gene has CDR1 KGHSH and CDR2 LQKENI. Trimming pared 3 bases from V and 5 bases from J, leaving 13 bases between. CDR3: CASSPYPRSETQYF. CDR3 bases: TGTGCCAGCTCACCGTATCCCCGTTCGGAGACCCAGTACTTC. Supplemented by reference TRBV18 and TRBJ2-5, the full variable domain reads NAGVMQNPRHLVRRRGQEARLRCSPMKGHSHVYWYRQLPEEGLKFMVYLQKENIIDESGMPKERFSAEFPKEGPSILRIQQVVRGDSAAYFCASSPYPRSETQYFGPGTRLLVL.

The chain links TRBV4-1 to TRBJ2-3, with D possibly matching TRBD2 (5 bases). V lost 0 bases to trimming and J lost 8 bases, with 12 bases between them. The CDR3 has 14 amino acids. Per germline, CDR1 MGHRA and CDR2 YSYEKL. CDR3 sequence (DNA): TGCGCCAGCAGCCAAGAACCCGGAGGAGGTACGCAGTATTTT. This codes for CASSQEPGGGTQYF.

This chain connects TRBV6-5 to TRBJ1-2; 9 bases fit TRBD1. This CDR3 contains 15 residues. The V and J ends lost 5 bases and 4 bases, in that order; junction bases with no gene match: 8. Germline V lookup: CDR1 MNHEY, CDR2 SVGAGI. The CDR3 loop reads CASSTRDRVPYGYTF. The DNA of the CDR3 is TGTGCCAGCAGTACCCGGGACAGGGTACCCTATGGCTACACCTTC.

The V gene is TRBV10-2, the J gene TRBJ1-5; TRBD1 matches at 7 bases. This CDR3 has 14 amino acids. V was clipped by 6 bases and J by 5 bases; unmatched bases: 7. Germline values: CDR1 WSHSY, CDR2 SAAADI. The CDR3 sequence: CASSMTGRDQPQHF. DNA for the CDR3: TGCGCCAGCAGCATGACAGGGCGGGATCAGCCCCAGCATTTT.

The V call is TRBV5-4, the J call TRBJ2-4; a weak D match, TRBD2 (6 bases). This CDR3 has 16 residues. Germline assignment: CDR1 SGHNT and CDR2 YYREEE (reference sequence). Between the trimmed V and J ends, which lost 1 base and 2 bases, there was a span of 13 bases. DNA of the CDR3: TGTGCCAGCAGCTTGTACCGGGGGATAACCAAAAACATTCAGTACTTC. Translated: CASSLYRGITKNIQYF.

The chain is built from TRBV28 and TRBJ2-1, with TRBD1 matching 9 bases. Trimming took 9 bases from V and 4 from J; bases not matched to a gene: 7. CDR1 and CDR2 from the germline V gene are MDHEN and SYDVKM. The CDR3 has 14 residues. DNA of the CDR3: TGTGCCAGTTACGGACAGGGGCAATACAATGAGCAGTTCTTC. Its protein is CASYGQGQYNEQFF.

The rearrangement links TRBV5-4 to TRBJ2-1; 11 bases match TRBD2. There are 13 residues in the CDR3. Germline V CDR1 and CDR2: SGHNT, YYREEE (reference sequence). Unmatched junction bases numbered 2, after V lost 4 bases and J lost 8 bases. CDR3 in amino acids: CASSLTSGDEQFF. CDR3 coding DNA: TGTGCCAGCAGCCTGACTAGCGGGGATGAGCAGTTCTTC.

The genes are TRBV7-4 and TRBJ2-1; TRBD2 aligns across 11 bases. CDR3 length: 16 amino acids. The V gene end was trimmed by 8 bases and the J gene end by 8 bases; junction bases not matched to a gene: 14. Germline values: CDR1 SGHVT, CDR2 SQSDAQ. The CDR3 is CASPPGTSGESHEQFF. DNA for the CDR3: TGTGCCAGCCCACCTGGGACTAGCGGAGAAAGTCATGAGCAGTTCTTC.

The chain is built from TRBV4-2 and TRBJ2-2; TRBD1 might be the D (5 bases). Germline V gene data show CDR1 as LGHNA and CDR2 as YNFKEQ. This CDR3 contains 17 residues. Trimming removed 0 bases from V and 0 bases from J, with 11 bases in between. Here the CDR3 reads CASSQELSRANTGELFF. DNA for the CDR3: TGTGCCAGCAGCCAAGAACTTTCCAGGGCGAACACCGGGGAGCTGTTTTTT.